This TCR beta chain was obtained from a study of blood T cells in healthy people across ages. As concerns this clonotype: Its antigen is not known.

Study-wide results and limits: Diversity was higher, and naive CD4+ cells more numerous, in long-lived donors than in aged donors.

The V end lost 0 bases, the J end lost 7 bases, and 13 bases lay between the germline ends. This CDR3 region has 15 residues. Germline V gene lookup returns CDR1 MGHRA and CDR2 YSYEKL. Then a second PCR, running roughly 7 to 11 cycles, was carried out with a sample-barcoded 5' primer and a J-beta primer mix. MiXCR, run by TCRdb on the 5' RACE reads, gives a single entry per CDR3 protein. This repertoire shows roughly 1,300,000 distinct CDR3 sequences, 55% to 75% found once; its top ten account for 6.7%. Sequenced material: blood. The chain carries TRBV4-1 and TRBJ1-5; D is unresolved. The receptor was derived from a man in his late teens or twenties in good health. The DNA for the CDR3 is TGCGCCAGCAGCCAAGATCCCCAGGTGGAACAGCCCCAGCATTTT. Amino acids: CASSQDPQVEQPQHF.